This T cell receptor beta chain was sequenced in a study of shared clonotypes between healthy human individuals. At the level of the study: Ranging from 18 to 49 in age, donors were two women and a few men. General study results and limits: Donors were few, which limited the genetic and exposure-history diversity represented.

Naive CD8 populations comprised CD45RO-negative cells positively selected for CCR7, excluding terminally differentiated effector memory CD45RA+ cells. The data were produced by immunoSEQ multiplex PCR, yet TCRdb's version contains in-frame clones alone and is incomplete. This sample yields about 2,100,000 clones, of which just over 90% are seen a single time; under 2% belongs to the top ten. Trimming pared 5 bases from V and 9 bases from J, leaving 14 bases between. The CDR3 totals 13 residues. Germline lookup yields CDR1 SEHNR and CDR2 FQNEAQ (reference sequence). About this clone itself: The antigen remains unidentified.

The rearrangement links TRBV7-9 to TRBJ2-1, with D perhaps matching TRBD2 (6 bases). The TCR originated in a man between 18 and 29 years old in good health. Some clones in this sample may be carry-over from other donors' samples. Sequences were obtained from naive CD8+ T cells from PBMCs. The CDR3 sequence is CASSPPFGGEQFF. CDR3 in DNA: TGTGCCAGCAGCCCCCCCTTCGGGGGTGAGCAGTTCTTC.